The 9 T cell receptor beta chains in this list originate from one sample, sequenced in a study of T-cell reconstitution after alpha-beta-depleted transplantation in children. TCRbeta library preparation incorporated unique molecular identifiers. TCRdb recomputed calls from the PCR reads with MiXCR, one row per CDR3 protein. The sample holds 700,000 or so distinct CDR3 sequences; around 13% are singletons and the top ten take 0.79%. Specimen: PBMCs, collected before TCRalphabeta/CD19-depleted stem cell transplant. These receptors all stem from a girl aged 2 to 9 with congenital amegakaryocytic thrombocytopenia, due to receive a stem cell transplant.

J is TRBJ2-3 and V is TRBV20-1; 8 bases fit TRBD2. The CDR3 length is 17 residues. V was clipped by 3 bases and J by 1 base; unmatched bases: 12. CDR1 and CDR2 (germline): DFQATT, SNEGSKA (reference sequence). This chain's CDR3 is CSASEGSTGGGTDTQYF. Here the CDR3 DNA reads TGCAGTGCTAGCGAAGGGTCGACGGGAGGGGGCACAGATACGCAGTATTTT.

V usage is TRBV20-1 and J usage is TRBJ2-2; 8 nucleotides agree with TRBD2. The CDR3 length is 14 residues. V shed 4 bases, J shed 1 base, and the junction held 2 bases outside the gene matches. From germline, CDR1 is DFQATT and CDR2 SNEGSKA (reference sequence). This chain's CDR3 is CSAITSGNTGELFF. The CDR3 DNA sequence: TGCAGTGCTATTACTAGCGGGAACACCGGGGAGCTGTTTTTT.

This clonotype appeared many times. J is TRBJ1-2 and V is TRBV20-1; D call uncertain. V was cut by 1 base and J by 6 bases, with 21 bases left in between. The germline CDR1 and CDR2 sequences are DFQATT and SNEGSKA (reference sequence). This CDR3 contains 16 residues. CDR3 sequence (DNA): TGCAGTGCTAGAGCATCCTTTCGTGAGGGTCGGGATGGCTACACCTTC. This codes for CSARASFREGRDGYTF.

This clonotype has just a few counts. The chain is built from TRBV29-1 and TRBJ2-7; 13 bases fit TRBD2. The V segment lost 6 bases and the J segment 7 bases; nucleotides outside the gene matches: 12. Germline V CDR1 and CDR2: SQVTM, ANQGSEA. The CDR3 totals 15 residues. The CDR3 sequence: CSVLRTSGRAGEQYF. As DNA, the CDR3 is TGCAGCGTCCTACGCACTAGCGGGAGGGCCGGTGAGCAGTACTTC.

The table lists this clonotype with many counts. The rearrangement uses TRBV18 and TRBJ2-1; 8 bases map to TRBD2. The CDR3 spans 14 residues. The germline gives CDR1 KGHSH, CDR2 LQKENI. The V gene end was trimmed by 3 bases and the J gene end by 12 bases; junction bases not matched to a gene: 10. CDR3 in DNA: TGTGCCAGCTCACCTTCGGCGGGAGGTTTCGGGCAGTTCTTC. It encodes CASSPSAGGFGQFF.

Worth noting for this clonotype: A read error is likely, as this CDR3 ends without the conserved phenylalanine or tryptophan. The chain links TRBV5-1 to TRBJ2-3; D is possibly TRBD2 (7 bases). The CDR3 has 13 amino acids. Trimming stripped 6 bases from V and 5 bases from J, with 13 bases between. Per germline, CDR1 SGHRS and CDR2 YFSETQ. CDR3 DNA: TGCGCCAGCACCCTAGGGGGGGTAGATACGCAGTATTAT. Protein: CASTLGGVDTQYY.

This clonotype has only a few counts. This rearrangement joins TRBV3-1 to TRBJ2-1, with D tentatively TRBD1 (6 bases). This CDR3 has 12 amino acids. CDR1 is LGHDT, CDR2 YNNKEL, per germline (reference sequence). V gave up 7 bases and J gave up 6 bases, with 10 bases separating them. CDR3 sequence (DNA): TGTGCCAGCAAGGGGGTTCTCAATGAGCAGTTCTTC. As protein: CASKGVLNEQFF.

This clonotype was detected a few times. This chain's CDR3 is CASSPGTRNTEAFF. The DNA for the CDR3 is TGCGCCAGCAGCCCAGGGACGAGGAACACTGAAGCTTTCTTT. The rearrangement links TRBV5-1 to TRBJ1-1; D is possibly TRBD1 (5 bases). The CDR3 contains 14 residues. Germline CDR1 and CDR2: SGHRS and YFSETQ. V shed 4 bases and J shed 1 base, with 11 bases lying between them. The entire variable domain, with the rest obtained from reference TRBV5-1 and TRBJ1-1, is as follows: KAGVTQTPRYLIKTRGQQVTLSCSPISGHRSVSWYQQTPGQGLQFLFEYFSETQRNKGNFPGRFSGRQFSNSRSEMNVSTLELGDSALYLCASSPGTRNTEAFFGQGTRLTVV.

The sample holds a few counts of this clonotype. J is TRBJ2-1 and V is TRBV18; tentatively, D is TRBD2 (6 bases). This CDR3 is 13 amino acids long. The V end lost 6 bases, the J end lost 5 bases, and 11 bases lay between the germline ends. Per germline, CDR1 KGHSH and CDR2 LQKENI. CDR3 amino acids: CASSAGSDNEQFF. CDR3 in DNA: TGTGCCAGCTCCGCGGGATCAGACAATGAGCAGTTCTTC. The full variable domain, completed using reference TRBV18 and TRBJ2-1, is NAGVMQNPRHLVRRRGQEARLRCSPMKGHSHVYWYRQLPEEGLKFMVYLQKENIIDESGMPKERFSAEFPKEGPSILRIQQVVRGDSAAYFCASSAGSDNEQFFGPGTRLTVL.